Given below is one T cell receptor beta chain in context. This record comes from a study of blood T cell repertoires in COVID-19. V was shortened by 2 bases and J by 7 bases, with 9 bases between the two germline ends. CDR1 and CDR2 from the germline V gene are MNHNY and SVGAGI (reference sequence). This CDR3 region has 14 residues. Authors' processing steps: Researchers report that nucleated cell counts were estimated from reference gene primer amplification. Sequenced by immunoSEQ multiplex PCR; TCRdb stores in-frame clones only, minus some. V and J calls and clone size are those listed in that table; D and trimming were worked out from the DNA. The sample contains about 250,000 clones, roughly 80% of which appear only once.

Specimen: peripheral blood. The chain uses TRBV6-6 and TRBJ1-6; D uncertain. The TCR sequence derives from a person in their 70s with COVID-19, enrolled during active disease. The CDR3 bases are TGTGCCAGCAGTTACGAGGCCGGGAATTCACCCCTCCACTTT. As protein: CASSYEAGNSPLHF.